A selection of T cell receptor beta chains follows, all from one sample in a study of beta chain features in type 1 diabetes. This table comes from immunoSEQ multiplex PCR, and its TCRdb copy is limited to in-frame clones, with some not included. The sample has around 340,000 clones, approximately 8.2% seen once; the top ten hold more than 0.4%. The sequencing input was central memory CD4+ T cells from blood. Every receptor here comes from a woman between 18 and 29 years old in good health. CDR3s include the opening cysteine and the closing phenylalanine or tryptophan. The D gene is left open where the match is weak. Size values are once, few and many counts, or a class for expanded clones, and some rows have none.

abundance: .; v_gene: TRBV13; j_gene: TRBJ2-3; d_gene: .; CDR3aa: CASSLGGYGLSTDTQYF; CDR3nt: TGTGCCAGCAGCTTAGGAGGTTACGGCTTAAGCACAGATACGCAGTATTTT
abundance: .; v_gene: TRBV5-1; j_gene: TRBJ2-2; d_gene: TRBD1; CDR3aa: CASSLRDRSTTLNTGELFF; CDR3nt: TGCGCCAGCAGCTTGAGGGACAGGTCAACCACACTGAACACCGGGGAGCTGTTTTTT
abundance: many; v_gene: TRBV7-2; j_gene: TRBJ2-1; d_gene: .; CDR3aa: CASSLVYEQFF; CDR3nt: TGTGCCAGCAGCTTAGTTTATGAGCAGTTCTTC
abundance: few; v_gene: TRBV18; j_gene: TRBJ1-5; d_gene: .; CDR3aa: CASSSGVPDNQPQHF; CDR3nt: TGTGCCAGCTCATCGGGGGTTCCCGACAATCAGCCCCAGCATTTT
abundance: .; v_gene: TRBV7-9; j_gene: TRBJ2-7; d_gene: .; CDR3aa: CASSRQGGLKPYEQYF; CDR3nt: TGTGCCAGCAGCCGACAGGGCGGACTAAAACCCTACGAGCAGTACTTC
abundance: .; v_gene: TRBV29-1; j_gene: TRBJ2-1; d_gene: TRBD2; CDR3aa: CSVVGALAGFSEQFF; CDR3nt: TGCAGCGTTGTTGGTGCGCTAGCGGGATTCTCTGAGCAGTTCTTC
abundance: .; v_gene: TRBV10-3; j_gene: TRBJ2-5; d_gene: .; CDR3aa: CAISDQTGPTQTQYF; CDR3nt: TGTGCCATCAGTGACCAGACAGGTCCCACGCAGACCCAGTACTTC
abundance: few; v_gene: TRBV5-6; j_gene: TRBJ2-5; d_gene: .; CDR3aa: CASSFQETQYF; CDR3nt: TGTGCCAGCAGCTTTCAAGAGACCCAGTACTTC
abundance: .; v_gene: TRBV18; j_gene: TRBJ2-5; d_gene: .; CDR3aa: CASSQGQETQYF; CDR3nt: TGTGCCAGCTCACAGGGGCAAGAGACCCAGTACTTC
abundance: .; v_gene: TRBV10-1; j_gene: TRBJ2-1; d_gene: TRBD2; CDR3aa: CASWAIAFEGLAGPYNEQFF; CDR3nt: TGCGCCAGCTGGGCAATAGCCTTCGAGGGACTAGCGGGACCCTACAATGAGCAGTTCTTC
abundance: few; v_gene: TRBV28; j_gene: TRBJ1-4; d_gene: .; CDR3aa: CASRPQAVRGKLFF; CDR3nt: TGTGCCAGCAGACCCCAAGCGGTGCGGGGAAAACTGTTTTTT
abundance: many; v_gene: TRBV10-1; j_gene: TRBJ2-5; d_gene: .; CDR3aa: CASTLGSQATQYF; CDR3nt: TGCGCCAGCACTCTTGGTTCCCAAGCGACCCAGTACTTC
abundance: .; v_gene: TRBV28; j_gene: TRBJ2-1; d_gene: TRBD2; CDR3aa: CASNQASGRYGEQFF; CDR3nt: TGTGCCAGCAATCAGGCTAGCGGGAGGTACGGTGAGCAGTTCTTC
abundance: few; v_gene: TRBV10-3; j_gene: TRBJ2-1; d_gene: .; CDR3aa: CAISGTAGSIGNEQFF; CDR3nt: TGTGCCATCAGTGGCACAGCGGGCAGTATAGGCAATGAGCAGTTCTTC
abundance: .; v_gene: TRBV7-9; j_gene: TRBJ2-7; d_gene: TRBD2; CDR3aa: CASSSGTSVREQYF; CDR3nt: TGTGCCAGCAGTTCCGGGACTAGCGTCAGAGAGCAGTACTTC
abundance: .; v_gene: TRBV15; j_gene: TRBJ2-1; d_gene: .; CDR3aa: CATSRVSASYNEQFF; CDR3nt: TGTGCCACCAGCAGAGTTAGCGCGTCCTACAATGAGCAGTTCTTC